Listed below are T cell receptor beta chains from one sample, sequenced in a study of regulatory T cells in long-lasting Graves disease. TCRdb re-derived calls from the multiplex PCR reads in MiXCR, one entry per CDR3 protein. The sample has 420,000 or so distinct CDR3 sequences, about a sixth seen once. This sample was also put to use in a study of T cells in Graves' hyperthyroidism and ophthalmopathy.

Here the sequenced sample was peripheral blood mononuclear cells (PBMCs), taken at new diagnosis, from a patient treated with antithyroid drugs. These receptors originate from a woman between 18 and 29 years old with Graves disease. The conserved cysteine and the conserved F or W are not part of the CDR3 here. The size field is filled for only some rows; it gives once, few, many or a size class.

>15|many|TRBV5-4|TRBJ2-1
ASSLGFFRAQYNEQF
>13|NA|TRBV6-1|TRBJ1-5
ASSPPGTDNQPQH
>12|few|TRBV6-5|TRBJ2-5
ASSYWAKQETQY
>10|NA|TRBV10-1|TRBJ2-7
ASSENRLEQY
>12|NA|TRBV20-1|TRBJ2-1
SARGHGTADEQF
>12|many|TRBV12-3/TRBV12-4|TRBJ2-7
ASSLLGEVPQQY
>11|many|TRBV20-1|TRBJ2-7
SARPSSYYEQY
>12|many|TRBV5-1|TRBJ2-7
ASTRGGPSYEQY
>16|NA|TRBV9|TRBJ2-3
ASSVATRGYGNTDTQY
>12|NA|TRBV20-1|TRBJ1-5
SAEKRSNNQPQH
>13|many|TRBV30|TRBJ1-3
AWGTGPRGRNTIY
>12|few|TRBV20-1|TRBJ2-1
SAANNRGRDEQF
>13|many|TRBV6-1|TRBJ2-5
ASRTTGSVSETQY
>10|once|TRBV28|TRBJ1-6
ASRNNNSPLH
>15|many|TRBV7-6|TRBJ2-6
ASSSIQGRAGANVLT
>10|many|TRBV30|TRBJ2-7
AWSGLHYEQY
>11|few|TRBV7-6|TRBJ2-1
ASSFNSGNEQF